A single sample is the source of the 3 T cell receptor beta chains below, sequenced in a study of human CD8 memory T cell subsets. By UMI-labeled 5' RACE, the TCR beta libraries were made. TCRdb reanalyzed the 5' RACE reads and collapses them to one entry per CDR3 protein, without DNA. The sample has about 9,300 distinct CDR3 sequences. Source material: CD8+ T cells from PBMCs. Receptors originate from a human donor in good health.

The chain has TRBV7-9 and TRBJ2-5; TCRdb names TRBD2, which stays unverified in the absence of DNA. The V gene's germline CDR1 is SEHNR and CDR2 FQNEAQ (reference sequence). The CDR3 covers 14 residues. CDR3 region: CASSLSGREETQYF.

The chain recombines TRBV28 with TRBJ2-3; checking the TCRdb D call of TRBD1 is not possible without DNA. Germline V gives CDR1 MDHEN, CDR2 SYDVKM. This CDR3 comprises 15 residues. CDR3 protein: CASRLGTGAEDTQYF. The full variable domain, its missing parts supplied by reference TRBV28 and TRBJ2-3, is DVKVTQSSRYLVKRTGEKVFLECVQDMDHENMFWYRQDPGLGLRLIYFSYDVKMKEKGDIPEGYSVSREKKERFSLILESASTNQTSMYLCASRLGTGAEDTQYFGPGTRLTVL.

By frequency, this clonotype registers medium-sized. The chain uses TRBV7-9 and TRBJ1-5; without DNA, the TCRdb call of TRBD1 cannot be checked. The length of the CDR3 is 14 residues. Germline-derived CDR1 and CDR2 are SEHNR and FQNEAQ (reference sequence). The CDR3 spells CASSQGTGNQPQHF.